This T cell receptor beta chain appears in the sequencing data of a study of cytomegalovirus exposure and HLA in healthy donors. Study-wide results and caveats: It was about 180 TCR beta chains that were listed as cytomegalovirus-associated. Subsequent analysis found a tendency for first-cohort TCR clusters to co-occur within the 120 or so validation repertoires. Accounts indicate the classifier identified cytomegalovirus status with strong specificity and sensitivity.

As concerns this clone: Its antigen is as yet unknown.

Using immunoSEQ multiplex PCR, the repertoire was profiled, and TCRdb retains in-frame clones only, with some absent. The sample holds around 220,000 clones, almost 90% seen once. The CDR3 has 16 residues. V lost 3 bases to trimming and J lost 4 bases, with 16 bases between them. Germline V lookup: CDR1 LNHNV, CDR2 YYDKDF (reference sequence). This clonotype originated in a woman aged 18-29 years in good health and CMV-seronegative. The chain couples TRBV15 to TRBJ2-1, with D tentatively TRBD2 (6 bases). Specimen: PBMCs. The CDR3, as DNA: TGTGCCACCAGCAGGGGCGTTACGGGAGCTTACAATGAGCAGTTCTTC. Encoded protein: CATSRGVTGAYNEQFF.